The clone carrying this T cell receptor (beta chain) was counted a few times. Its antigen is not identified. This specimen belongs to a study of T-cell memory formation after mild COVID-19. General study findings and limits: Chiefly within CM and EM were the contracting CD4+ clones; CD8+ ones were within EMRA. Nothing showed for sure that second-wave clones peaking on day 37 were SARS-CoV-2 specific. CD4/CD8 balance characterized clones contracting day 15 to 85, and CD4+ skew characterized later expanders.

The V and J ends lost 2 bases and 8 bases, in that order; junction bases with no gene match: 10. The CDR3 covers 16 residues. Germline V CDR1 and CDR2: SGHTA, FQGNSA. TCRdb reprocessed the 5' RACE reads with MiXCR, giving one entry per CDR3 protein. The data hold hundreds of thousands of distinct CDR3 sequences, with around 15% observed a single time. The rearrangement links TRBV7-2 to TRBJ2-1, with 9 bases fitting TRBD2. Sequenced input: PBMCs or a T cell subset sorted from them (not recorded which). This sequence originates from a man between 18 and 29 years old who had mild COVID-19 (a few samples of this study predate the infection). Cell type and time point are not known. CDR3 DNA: TGTGCCAGCAGCTTAACCCTAGCGGGATGGGGGGATGAGCAGTTCTTC. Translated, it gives CASSLTLAGWGDEQFF.